This TCR beta chain was identified in a study of monozygotic twins with inflammatory bowel disease. The CDR3 spans 18 residues. The germline V gene has CDR1 MNHEY and CDR2 SVGEGT. Points from the study as a whole: Possibly because of limited power, concordant and discordant twins showed no difference in repertoire similarity. Those with IBD had lower TCRbeta diversity (inverse Simpson) than their healthy co-twins did. Clonotype sharing was lower in IBD patients than healthy twins, most markedly with disease activity.

In the case of this clonotype: Its antigen is unknown.

One entry per CDR3 protein, without DNA, is what TCRdb gives after re-calling the 5' RACE reads. Recorded here are about 99,000 distinct CDR3 sequences; the top ten clones represent under 2.5%. This TCR derives from a human donor with ulcerative colitis or Crohn's disease, or a healthy co-twin of an affected twin (not recorded which). The V gene is TRBV6-2 or TRBV6-3, the J gene TRBJ2-6. Input material: blood. The CDR3 loop reads CASSYSLGSFSGANVLTF.